The T cell receptor beta chain described here comes from a study of CD8 T cells in Susac syndrome. Study outcomes and limitations: That the number of individuals in its TCR sequencing and HLA analysis was relatively small was acknowledged by the study.

As for this clonotype: Its specificity is not known.

Roughly 0.45 to 1 ug RNA was reverse transcribed with random hexamers. By means of immunoSEQ multiplex PCR, TCR beta CDR3 spanning 54 Vbeta and 13 Jbeta underwent amplification. MiXCR, run by TCRdb on the immunoSEQ multiplex PCR reads, gives a single entry per CDR3 protein. The data show about 50,000 distinct CDR3 sequences, 90% to 95% seen once. In blood CD8+ and CD4+ T cells, TCR beta underwent sequencing. The multiple sclerosis control group comprised treatment-naive patients with stable or active relapsing-remitting disease. Germline V gene data show CDR1 as SNHLY and CDR2 as FYNNEI. Trimming shortened V by 7 bases and J by 4 bases, and 22 bases separated the two germline ends. This CDR3 has 16 amino acids.

The specimen was CD8+ T cells from PBMCs. The sequence came from a human donor with multiple sclerosis. The genes are TRBV2 and TRBJ1-1, with D unclear. CDR3 bases: TGTGCCAGCACCTTTGGGTTGGGGTACGACGGCACTGAAGCTTTCTTT. The encoded protein is CASTFGLGYDGTEAFF.